The clone carrying this T cell receptor beta chain showed up many times. The antigen is undetermined. These data belong to a study of molecular identifiers for immune sequencing clone quantification. General study results and limits: Sizes of highly expanded clones could be underestimated through identical TCRs sharing a barcode.

This CDR3 contains 11 residues. CDR1 and CDR2 from the germline V gene are SQVTM and ANQGSEA. Naive CD8 libraries came from approximately 20,000 to 1,000,000 sorted cells with 10%, 30% or 50% RNA. For naive CD8 T cells, sorting used the CD8+CD4-CCR7+CD45RA+ phenotype. TCRdb reprocessed the PCR reads with MiXCR, giving one entry per CDR3 protein. This table has approximately 670,000 distinct CDR3 sequences, 15% to 20% appearing once. The clonotype comes from a human donor in good health. Some libraries in this study had Jurkat cell RNA spiked in. J is TRBJ2-1 and V is TRBV29-1; unclear D gene. The source material was naive CD8+ T cells from blood, with Jurkat cell RNA spiked in. Subset given: FACS-sorted CD8+CD4-CCR7+CD45RA+ naive T cells. Here the CDR3 DNA reads TGCACGAGTGGGGATTACAATGAGCAGTTCTTC. Translated, it gives CTSGDYNEQFF.